This TCR beta chain was profiled in a study of beta chain features in type 1 diabetes. Study findings and constraints: In these data, an HLA type influence on TCRB rearrangement remained unresolved. Fewer insertions but more deletions were seen at VDJ junctions in type 1 diabetes patients. Moderately but significantly shorter TCRB CDR3s were found in Type 1 diabetes patients in all four CD4+ subsets.

The germline V gene has CDR1 LNHNV and CDR2 YYDKDF (reference sequence). The CDR3 contains 14 residues. J gave up 3 bases and V 5 bases, and 3 bases lay outside the gene matches. The sequenced template was cDNA made from the entire isolated RNA. Profiled with immunoSEQ multiplex PCR; TCRdb holds only in-frame clones, not every one. The table shows a few hundred thousand clones, with about 20% occurring only once. A word on this clone: Antigen: not known.

The TCR comes from a woman aged 40 to 50 with type 1 diabetes. J is TRBJ1-2 and V is TRBV15, with 10 bases that match TRBD1. Sample: naive CD4+ T cells from blood. CDR3 sequence (DNA): TGTGCCACCAGCGGCGGACAGGGGGACTATGGCTACACCTTC. Residues: CATSGGQGDYGYTF.